The 2 T cell receptor beta chains in this list originate from one sample, sequenced in a study of blood T cell repertoires in COVID-19. Generated by immunoSEQ multiplex PCR, the TCRdb table keeps only in-frame clones and is missing some. The table shows a few hundred thousand clones, with about 85% occurring only once. The source material was peripheral blood. The receptors here all came from a young woman with acute or convalescent COVID-19.

This chain uses TRBV5-1 with TRBJ2-5; D possibly corresponds to TRBD1 (5 bases). Germline-derived CDR1 and CDR2 are SGHRS and YFSETQ. V gave up 0 bases and J gave up 5 bases, with 17 bases separating them. There are 16 residues in the CDR3. CDR3: CASSLEAGHSRETQYF. CDR3 nucleotides: TGCGCCAGCAGCTTGGAGGCAGGACACTCCAGGGAGACCCAGTACTTC.

The rearrangement links TRBV7-4 to TRBJ1-2; D is possibly TRBD1 (5 bases). Germline-derived CDR1 and CDR2 are SGHVT and SQSDAQ. This CDR3 comprises 15 residues. V gave up 2 bases and J gave up 2 bases, with 12 bases separating them. The CDR3 region has the DNA TGTGCCAGCAGCTTAATCGCAGGGCTCAACTATGGCTACACCTTC. This gives the protein CASSLIAGLNYGYTF.